The sample holds one count of the clone carrying this TCR beta chain. Data came from immunoSEQ multiplex PCR; TCRdb stores just in-frame clones and leaves some out. Altogether about 30,000 clones are present, roughly 77% being singletons, with the ten largest covering roughly 2%. This CDR3 comprises 14 residues. V lost 4 bases and J 4 bases, leaving 10 bases between the germline ends. Germline V CDR1 and CDR2: MDHEN, SYDVKM. The sample is drawn from a study of STAT5B mutations in CD4+ large granular lymphocyte leukemia. Material for sequencing was CD4+ T cells from blood buffy coats. The clonotype originates from a human donor in good health. V is TRBV28 and J is TRBJ1-4, with D possibly being TRBD1 (5 bases). The CDR3: CASSWGVNNEKLFF. CDR3 DNA sequence: TGTGCCAGCAGTTGGGGGGTAAATAATGAAAAACTGTTTTTT.